This is a list of T cell receptor beta chains from one sample in a study of blood T cell repertoires in COVID-19. TCRdb's copy holds only in-frame clones and misses some; the assay was immunoSEQ multiplex PCR. The table lists about 73,000 clones, roughly four fifths of them singletons. The source material was peripheral blood. Receptors originate from a man aged 70-80 years with COVID-19, enrolled during active disease. Both conserved end residues are part of each CDR3. D genes are given only for firm matches. Size values are once, few and many counts, or a class for expanded clones, and some rows have none.

J gene,D gene,clone size,V gene,CDR3 DNA,CDR3 protein
TRBJ1-3,.,.,TRBV6-5,TGTGCCAGCACCCTCCAGACGGTCGGGGGAAACACCATATATTTT,CASTLQTVGGNTIYF
TRBJ2-1,TRBD1,.,TRBV7-9,TGTGCCAGCAGCTCCACCGGGACAGGGTTCTACAATGAGCAGTTCTTC,CASSSTGTGFYNEQFF
TRBJ1-2,.,once,TRBV7-2,TGTGCCAGCAGCTCCCCTCCCCGACAGCCCAGCTATGGCTACACCTTC,CASSSPPRQPSYGYTF
TRBJ2-3,.,once,TRBV15,TGTGCCACCAGCAGAGCAGGGGCCGAAGATACGCAGTATTTT,CATSRAGAEDTQYF
TRBJ2-7,TRBD1,.,TRBV19,TGTGCCAGTAGTATGGCCCAGGGGGTTCAAGCCGAGCAGTACTTC,CASSMAQGVQAEQYF
TRBJ1-6,TRBD1,.,TRBV18,TGTGCCAGCCGCCGGGACAGGGGTGATAATTCACCCCTCCACTTT,CASRRDRGDNSPLHF
TRBJ2-1,.,.,TRBV7-2,TGTGCCAGCAGCTTAGCGCGTAATAGCGTCAATGAGCAGTTCTTC,CASSLARNSVNEQFF
TRBJ1-5,.,.,TRBV24-1,TGTGCCACCAGTGAGGCGGGGGGAACGCATCAGCCCCAGCATTTT,CATSEAGGTHQPQHF
TRBJ2-2,.,.,TRBV3-1/TRBV3-2,TGTGCCAGCAGCCAAACGAGGTCGCTCACCACCGGGGAGCTGTTTTTT,CASSQTRSLTTGELFF
TRBJ1-1,TRBD1,.,TRBV27,TGTGCCAGCAGTAGATGGGACAGGGGAAACACTGAAGCTTTCTTT,CASSRWDRGNTEAFF
TRBJ2-7,.,.,TRBV5-1,TGCGCCAGCAGCTTGGTTTCAGGGTCCTACGAGCAGTACTTC,CASSLVSGSYEQYF
TRBJ1-5,.,.,TRBV5-1,TGCGCCAGCAGCTTGGGCGGGGTTGACCATCAGCCCCAGCATTTT,CASSLGGVDHQPQHF
TRBJ2-3,TRBD2,few,TRBV19,TGTGCCAGTAGTATACAAGCGGGAGTGGCAGATACGCAGTATTTT,CASSIQAGVADTQYF
TRBJ1-6,TRBD1,.,TRBV10-3,TGTGCCATCAGTGAGGAACTGGGACAGAATAATTCACCCCTCCACTTT,CAISEELGQNNSPLHF
TRBJ1-1,TRBD1,.,TRBV24-1,TGTGCCACCAGTGACTCCGGGACAGCGAACACTGAAGCTTTCTTT,CATSDSGTANTEAFF
TRBJ1-2,.,few,TRBV19,TGTGCCAGTAGTAATCCAGGATATGGCTACACCTTC,CASSNPGYGYTF
TRBJ1-1,.,.,TRBV7-2,TGTGCCAGCAGCTCCAGGGCCCCGGGCACTGAAGCTTTCTTT,CASSSRAPGTEAFF
TRBJ1-5,.,.,TRBV4-3,TGCGCCAGCAGCCAAGGGCCGACTAATCAGCCCCAGCATTTT,CASSQGPTNQPQHF
TRBJ1-1,TRBD1,.,TRBV18,TGTGCCAGCTCACCACTTCGGGGACAGGACTCAAACACTGAAGCTTTCTTT,CASSPLRGQDSNTEAFF
TRBJ2-7,TRBD2,.,TRBV28,TGTGCCAGCAGTCTCTCCGGGACTAGCACCCTTTATACATCTGACGAGCAGTACTTC,CASSLSGTSTLYTSDEQYF
TRBJ2-3,.,few,TRBV9,TGTGCCAGCAGCGTAGGATGGAGGGACACAGATACGCAGTATTTT,CASSVGWRDTDTQYF
TRBJ1-1,TRBD1,.,TRBV2,TGTGCCAGCAGAGTACAGGGGGTAAACACTGAAGCTTTCTTT,CASRVQGVNTEAFF
TRBJ2-7,.,many,TRBV28,TGTGCCAGCAGTACAGGGTTCTCCTACGAGCAGTACTTC,CASSTGFSYEQYF
TRBJ1-2,TRBD1,.,TRBV9,TGTGCCAGCAGCCGACAGGGAGCTAACTATGGCTACACCTTC,CASSRQGANYGYTF
TRBJ1-1,.,.,TRBV30,TGTGCCTGGAGTGTCCGGACAGCGGACTCTAACACTGAAGCTTTCTTT,CAWSVRTADSNTEAFF
TRBJ2-3,TRBD1,.,TRBV5-1,TGCGCCAGCAGCCAAAACAGGGGCGGCACAGATACGCAGTATTTT,CASSQNRGGTDTQYF
TRBJ1-1,TRBD1,once,TRBV6-4,TGTGCCAGCAGTGACTCTGGGACAGGGCGAGCTTTCTTT,CASSDSGTGRAFF
TRBJ2-6,TRBD2,.,TRBV19,TGTGCCAGTATGCGTCGAGGTGTTGGGGGGGTACCTTCTGGGGCCAACGTCCTGACTTTC,CASMRRGVGGVPSGANVLTF
TRBJ2-1,.,.,TRBV7-9,TGTGCCAGCAGCTTAATCGGGGGTGGGGAAAGGGTATACAATGAGCAGTTCTTC,CASSLIGGGERVYNEQFF
TRBJ1-2,.,.,TRBV29-1,TGCAGCTGTGGGGGGTATGGCTACACCTTC,CSCGGYGYTF
TRBJ1-2,.,.,TRBV5-8,TGTGCCAGCAGCACGGGGGGCGTCGGCTACACCTTC,CASSTGGVGYTF
TRBJ1-2,.,.,TRBV6-1,TGTGCCAGCAGTGAAAGCAGCAGGGCACGGTATGGCTACACCTTC,CASSESSRARYGYTF
TRBJ1-1,.,.,TRBV9,TGTGCCAGCAGCGTAGGGCCCGGGGTAGGAGGCACTGAAGCTTTCTTT,CASSVGPGVGGTEAFF
TRBJ2-1,TRBD2,.,TRBV7-9,TGTGCCAGCAGGGCGGGACTAGCGGAAATTAATGAGCAGTTCTTC,CASRAGLAEINEQFF
TRBJ1-2,TRBD1,medium-sized,TRBV15,TGTGCCACCAGCAGAGCCCCAAGACAGGGGATTGGCTATGGCTACACCTTC,CATSRAPRQGIGYGYTF
TRBJ1-1,.,few,TRBV10-3,TGTGCCACGCAAACTAAAGAGAACACTGAAGCTTTCTTT,CATQTKENTEAFF
TRBJ1-2,.,.,TRBV3-1/TRBV3-2,TGTGCCAGCAGCCCACGGGACACCACCTATGGCTACACCTTC,CASSPRDTTYGYTF
TRBJ2-1,TRBD2,.,TRBV11-2,TGTGCCAGCAGCTTAGGGGGGACTAGCGCGACGCAGTTCTTC,CASSLGGTSATQFF
TRBJ1-1,.,.,TRBV18,TGTGCCAGCTCACCGGACACGAACACTGAAGCTTTCTTT,CASSPDTNTEAFF
TRBJ1-5,TRBD1,.,TRBV28,TGTGCCAGCAACTCCGGACAGGGGAATCAGCCCCAGCATTTT,CASNSGQGNQPQHF
TRBJ1-2,TRBD1,.,TRBV6-5,TGTGCCAGCAGCCCCGGACAGGAGGCATATGGCTACACCTTC,CASSPGQEAYGYTF
TRBJ2-1,TRBD2,once,TRBV5-6,TGTGCCAGCAGCTTAACTAGCGGACTTGGCAATGAGCAGTTCTTC,CASSLTSGLGNEQFF
TRBJ1-3,.,.,TRBV7-8,TGTGCCAGCAGCTTAGGGGGCCTCGTCTCTGGAAACACCATATATTTT,CASSLGGLVSGNTIYF
TRBJ2-1,TRBD2,.,TRBV11-3,TGTGCCAGCAGCTACCTAGCGGGCACAGACAATGAGCAGTTCTTC,CASSYLAGTDNEQFF